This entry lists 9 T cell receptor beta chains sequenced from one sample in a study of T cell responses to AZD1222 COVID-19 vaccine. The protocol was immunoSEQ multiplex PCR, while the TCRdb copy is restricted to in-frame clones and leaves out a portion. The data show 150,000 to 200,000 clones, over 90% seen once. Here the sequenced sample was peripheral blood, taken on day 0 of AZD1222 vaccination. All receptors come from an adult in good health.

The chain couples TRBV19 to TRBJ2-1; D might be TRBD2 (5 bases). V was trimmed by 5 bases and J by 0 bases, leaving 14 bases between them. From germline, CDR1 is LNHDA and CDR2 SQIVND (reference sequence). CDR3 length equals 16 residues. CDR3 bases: TGTGCCAGTAGTGGCGGGTGGAGCACCTCCTACAATGAGCAGTTCTTC. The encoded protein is CASSGGWSTSYNEQFF.

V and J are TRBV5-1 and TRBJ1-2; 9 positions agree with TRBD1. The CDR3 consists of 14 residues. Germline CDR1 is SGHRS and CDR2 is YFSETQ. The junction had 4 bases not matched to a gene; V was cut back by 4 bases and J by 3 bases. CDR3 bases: TGCGCCAGCAGCATGGGACAGGGCCACTATGGCTACACCTTC. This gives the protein CASSMGQGHYGYTF. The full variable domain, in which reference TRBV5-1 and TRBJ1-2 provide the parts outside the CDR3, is KAGVTQTPRYLIKTRGQQVTLSCSPISGHRSVSWYQQTPGQGLQFLFEYFSETQRNKGNFPGRFSGRQFSNSRSEMNVSTLELGDSALYLCASSMGQGHYGYTFGSGTRLTVV.

CDR3 loop: CASRSGGGNTEAFF. The CDR3 nucleotides read TGTGCCAGCAGGTCCGGGGGCGGGAACACTGAAGCTTTCTTT. The V and J genes are TRBV14 and TRBJ1-1; the D gene is possibly TRBD1 (6 bases). This CDR3 comprises 14 residues. Germline CDR1 and CDR2: SGHDN and FVKESK. The V gene lost 6 bases and the J gene lost 1 base, with 12 bases spanning the gap.

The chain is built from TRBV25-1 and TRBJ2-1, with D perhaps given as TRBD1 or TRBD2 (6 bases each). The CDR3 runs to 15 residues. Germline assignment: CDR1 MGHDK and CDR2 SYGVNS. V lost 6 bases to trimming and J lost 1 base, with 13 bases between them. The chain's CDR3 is CASRPTGRSYNEQFF. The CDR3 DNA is TGTGCCAGCAGACCTACAGGGAGGTCCTACAATGAGCAGTTCTTC. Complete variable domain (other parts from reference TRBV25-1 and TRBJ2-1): EADIYQTPRYLVIGTGKKITLECSQTMGHDKMYWYQQDPGMELHLIHYSYGVNSTEKGDLSSESTVSRIRTEHFPLTLESARPSHTSQYLCASRPTGRSYNEQFFGPGTRLTVL.

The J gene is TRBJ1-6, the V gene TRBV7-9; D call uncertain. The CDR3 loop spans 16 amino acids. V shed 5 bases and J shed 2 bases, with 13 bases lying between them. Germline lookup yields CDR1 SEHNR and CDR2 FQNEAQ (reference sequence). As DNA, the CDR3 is TGTGCCAGCAGCCCGGGAGAGGGAACCTATAATTCACCCCTCCACTTT. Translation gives CASSPGEGTYNSPLHF.

In DNA form, the CDR3 reads TGTGCCAGCAGTTTGTACGGAAGATCGGACATCTCTGGAAACACCATATATTTT. It encodes CASSLYGRSDISGNTIYF. The rearrangement uses TRBV27 and TRBJ1-3; weak D call: TRBD1 (5 bases). V lost 3 bases to trimming and J lost 0 bases, with 18 bases between them. The germline V gene has CDR1 MNHEY and CDR2 SMNVEV (reference sequence). There are 18 residues in the CDR3.

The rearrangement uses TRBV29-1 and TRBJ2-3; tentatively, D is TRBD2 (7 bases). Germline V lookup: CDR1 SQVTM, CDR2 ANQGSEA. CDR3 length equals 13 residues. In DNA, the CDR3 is TGCAGTACATGGGGGGGCTACACAGATACGCAGTATTTT. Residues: CSTWGGYTDTQYF.

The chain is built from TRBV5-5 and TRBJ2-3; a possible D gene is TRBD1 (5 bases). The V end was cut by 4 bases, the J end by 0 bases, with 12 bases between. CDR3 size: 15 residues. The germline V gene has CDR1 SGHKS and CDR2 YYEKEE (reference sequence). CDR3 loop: CASSEGVSSTDTQYF. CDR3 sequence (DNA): TGTGCCAGCAGCGAAGGGGTGTCGAGCACAGATACGCAGTATTTT.

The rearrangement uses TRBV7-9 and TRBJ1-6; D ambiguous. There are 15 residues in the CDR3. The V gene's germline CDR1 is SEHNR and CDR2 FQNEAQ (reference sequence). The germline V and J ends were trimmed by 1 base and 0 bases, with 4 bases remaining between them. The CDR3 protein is CASSLVSSYNSPLHF. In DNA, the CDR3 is TGTGCCAGCAGCTTAGTTAGCTCCTATAATTCACCCCTCCACTTT.